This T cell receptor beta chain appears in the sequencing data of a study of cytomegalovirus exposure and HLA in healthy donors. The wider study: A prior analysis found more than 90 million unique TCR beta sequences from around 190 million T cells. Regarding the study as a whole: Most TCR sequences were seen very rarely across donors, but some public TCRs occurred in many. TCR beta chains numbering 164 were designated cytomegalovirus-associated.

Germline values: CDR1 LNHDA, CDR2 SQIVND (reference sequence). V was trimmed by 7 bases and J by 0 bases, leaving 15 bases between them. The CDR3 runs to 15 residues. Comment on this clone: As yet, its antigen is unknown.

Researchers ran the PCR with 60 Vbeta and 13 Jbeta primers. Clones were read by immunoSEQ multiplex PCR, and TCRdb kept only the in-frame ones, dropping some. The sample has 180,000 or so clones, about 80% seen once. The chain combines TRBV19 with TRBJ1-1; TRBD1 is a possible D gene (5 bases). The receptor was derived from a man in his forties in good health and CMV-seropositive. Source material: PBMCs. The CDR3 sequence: CASTQDGVMNTEAFF. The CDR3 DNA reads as TGTGCCAGTACACAGGACGGCGTTATGAACACTGAAGCTTTCTTT.